This T cell receptor (beta chain) appears in the sequencing data of a study of T cells after somatic rescue of genetic block. The assay was immunoSEQ multiplex PCR, and TCRdb's table has in-frame clones only and misses some. The sample yields fewer than 15,000 clones, under 75% seen once. The specimen was peripheral blood mononuclear cells (PBMCs). The receptor's source is a boy under 18.

The CDR3 here is CASSYGDSYEQYF. CDR3 in DNA: TGTGCCAGCAGCTACGGGGATTCCTACGAGCAGTACTTC. The chain recombines TRBV7-3 with TRBJ2-7, with D possibly TRBD2 on 5 matching bases. Trimming cost V 4 bases and J 1 base, with 8 bases left between them. CDR1 SGHTA and CDR2 FQGTGA come from the germline V gene. The CDR3 has 13 residues.